Listed below are T cell receptor beta chains from one sample, sequenced in a study of blood T cell repertoires in COVID-19. Libraries were prepared by immunoSEQ multiplex PCR; TCRdb keeps only in-frame clonotypes and omits some of them. The table has fewer than 180,000 clones, 84% seen once. Input material: peripheral blood. These receptors were collected from a man in his 70s with acute or convalescent COVID-19. Both conserved end residues are part of each CDR3. Fields, in order: V gene, J gene, clone size, D gene, CDR3 DNA, CDR3 protein. D genes are given only for firm matches. Clone size, where shown, is once, few, many, or a class for clones that have expanded.

>TRBV19|TRBJ2-4|.|.
TGTGCCAGTAGTCGCGATACAGGGCCCGGGCAAAAGGCCATTCAGTACTTC
CASSRDTGPGQKAIQYF
>TRBV19|TRBJ2-3|.|TRBD2
TGTGCCAGTAGGGCAGGGACTAGCGGATTCACAGATACGCAGTATTTT
CASRAGTSGFTDTQYF
>TRBV27|TRBJ1-4|.|TRBD1
TGTGCCAGCAGTCCCTGGGACAGCAAAGATGAAAAACTGTTTTTT
CASSPWDSKDEKLFF
>TRBV6-5|TRBJ1-4|.|TRBD1
TGTGCCAGCACCAGACAGGGGACTAATGAAAAACTGTTTTTT
CASTRQGTNEKLFF
>TRBV3-1/TRBV3-2|TRBJ2-3|once|.
TGTGCCAGCAGCCAAGATCGGAGCACTTCCGGCACAGATACGCAGTATTTT
CASSQDRSTSGTDTQYF
>TRBV4-1|TRBJ2-7|few|TRBD2
TGCGCCAGCAGCCAAGAGTCTAGCGGGTTCTACGAGCAGTACTTC
CASSQESSGFYEQYF
>TRBV19|TRBJ2-7|once|TRBD1
TGTGCCAGTAGTGATACCGGGACAGGGGGCCTCGAGCAGTACTTC
CASSDTGTGGLEQYF
>TRBV6-2/TRBV6-3|TRBJ2-3|.|.
TGTGCCAGCAGTTACGGGCAGGGGAGCACAGATACGCAGTATTTT
CASSYGQGSTDTQYF
>TRBV27|TRBJ2-2|.|.
TGTGCCAGCAGTTTACGGGCGGACTCGAACACCGGGGAGCTGTTTTTT
CASSLRADSNTGELFF
>TRBV4-1|TRBJ2-2|.|TRBD2
TGCGCCAGCAGCCAAGCGGCTAGCGGGGGTGTTTGGACCGGGGAGCTGTTTTTT
CASSQAASGGVWTGELFF
>TRBV11-2|TRBJ2-7|.|TRBD2
TGTGCCAGCAGCTTGCCAGCGGGGGCCGCCTACGAGCAGTACTTC
CASSLPAGAAYEQYF
>TRBV19|TRBJ2-1|.|TRBD1
TGTGCCAGTAGTAAGGGACAGGGTTCCTACAATGAGCAGTTCTTC
CASSKGQGSYNEQFF
>TRBV7-2|TRBJ2-3|.|TRBD2
TGTGCCAGCAGCGCCAACCTGGCGGGGGGGACAGATACGCAGTATTTT
CASSANLAGGTDTQYF
>TRBV9|TRBJ1-4|.|.
TGTGCCAGCAGCGAATCGGGGGAAAAACTGTTTTTT
CASSESGEKLFF
>TRBV19|TRBJ1-3|.|.
TGTGCCAGCAGAAGAACTCCGGACAGCAGCTCTGGAAACACCATATATTTT
CASRRTPDSSSGNTIYF
>TRBV6-5|TRBJ1-1|.|.
TGTGCCAGCAGTTCCCGACACTGGAACACTGAAGCTTTCTTT
CASSSRHWNTEAFF
>TRBV18|TRBJ2-7|few|.
TGTGCCAGCTCACCCCGAGGGTACGAGCAGTACTTC
CASSPRGYEQYF
>TRBV3-1/TRBV3-2|TRBJ1-1|.|.
TGTGCCAGCAGCCAGAGAGAGCAGAACACTGAAGCTTTCTTT
CASSQREQNTEAFF
>TRBV5-1|TRBJ2-7|.|.
TGCGCCAGCAGCTCGGTGGAGACAGGAGGCTACGAGCAGTACTTC
CASSSVETGGYEQYF
>TRBV2|TRBJ2-1|.|TRBD2
TGTGCCAGCAGTAGAGCGGGAGGGCCAGTTGTCAATGAGCAGTTCTTC
CASSRAGGPVVNEQFF
>TRBV12-5|TRBJ2-2|.|.
TGTGCTAGTGGTTTGGGACGGCTAGTTGGCGGGGAGCTGTTTTTT
CASGLGRLVGGELFF
>TRBV29-1|TRBJ2-3|.|TRBD1
TGCAGCGCCGTGGGGCAGGGGGCTGGTACAGATACGCAGTATTTT
CSAVGQGAGTDTQYF
>TRBV10-1|TRBJ1-1|.|.
TGCGCCAGCAGTGCCCAACAGGGAGAAGCTTTCTTT
CASSAQQGEAFF
>TRBV3-1/TRBV3-2|TRBJ2-5|.|.
TGTGCCAGCAGCCAAGATGTGGTCCGTCGGGAGACCCAGTACTTC
CASSQDVVRRETQYF
>TRBV6-8|TRBJ1-5|.|.
TGTGCCAGCAGTCCCCCGGTGGGGGGGTTCAATCAGCCCCAGCATTTT
CASSPPVGGFNQPQHF
>TRBV7-7|TRBJ1-4|.|TRBD1
TGTGCTAGCAGCCCCGATGAGACAGGGCATGAAAAACTGTTTTTT
CASSPDETGHEKLFF
>TRBV28|TRBJ1-6|.|.
TGTGCCAGCAGTTTAGTCGGCGGGGCGGGAAGCTCCTATAATTCACCCCTCCACTTT
CASSLVGGAGSSYNSPLHF
>TRBV2|TRBJ2-7|.|TRBD2
TGTGCCAGCAGTGTGCCCCGGGAGGCCTCCTACGAGCAGTACTTC
CASSVPREASYEQYF
>TRBV5-6|TRBJ1-1|.|.
TGTGCCAGCAGCGCGTTTACCACAGTGAACACTGAAGCTTTCTTT
CASSAFTTVNTEAFF
>TRBV11-2|TRBJ2-1|.|.
TGTGCCAGCAGCTTACCATTGGGCCGATCCTCCGGCAATGAGCAGTTCTTC
CASSLPLGRSSGNEQFF
>TRBV19|TRBJ2-2|.|.
TGTGCCAGTAGTAGAGAATCTCAGGGTAGAGTTTACACCGGGGAGCTGTTTTTT
CASSRESQGRVYTGELFF
>TRBV27|TRBJ2-5|few|.
TGTGCCAGCAGTTACAGAGGAGGGGAGACCCAGTACTTC
CASSYRGGETQYF
>TRBV7-3|TRBJ2-2|.|TRBD1
TGTGCCAGCAATCCAGGGGGTGAATCCGGGGAGCTGTTTTTT
CASNPGGESGELFF
>TRBV9|TRBJ1-6|.|.
TGTGCCAGCAGCGTAGGGATCGGGGGGCGGAATTCACCCCTCCACTTT
CASSVGIGGRNSPLHF
>TRBV10-1|TRBJ2-3|once|TRBD1
TGCGCCAGCAGTGAGGGGACAGATTTGGATACGCAGTATTTT
CASSEGTDLDTQYF
>TRBV9|TRBJ2-5|.|TRBD2
TGTGCCAGCAGCGTCGGAGCGGGGGGGCCAGAGACCCAGTACTTC
CASSVGAGGPETQYF
>TRBV7-2|TRBJ1-5|.|.
TGTGCCAGCAGCAGTACAGGTCCCCGAAATCAGCCCCAGCATTTT
CASSSTGPRNQPQHF
>TRBV5-1|TRBJ2-5|.|.
TGCGCCAGCAGCCACGGGGGAGAGACCCAGTACTTC
CASSHGGETQYF
>TRBV19|TRBJ2-1|.|TRBD2
TGTGCCAGTAGTATATGGGGGGGTATAGAGCAGTTCTTC
CASSIWGGIEQFF
>TRBV6-2/TRBV6-3|TRBJ1-6|.|.
TGTGCCAGCAGTTTTCGGTTGGGGGCGCGGAATTCACCCCTCCACTTT
CASSFRLGARNSPLHF
>TRBV5-8|TRBJ1-4|.|TRBD1
TGTGCCAGCAGCTCCGGGACAGGGGAAACAACTAATGAAAAACTGTTTTTT
CASSSGTGETTNEKLFF
>TRBV5-5|TRBJ1-4|.|TRBD1
TGTGCCAGCAGCTTCAGCCCCCACAGGGGCGGTATTGGAGAGGAAAAACTGTTTTTT
CASSFSPHRGGIGEEKLFF